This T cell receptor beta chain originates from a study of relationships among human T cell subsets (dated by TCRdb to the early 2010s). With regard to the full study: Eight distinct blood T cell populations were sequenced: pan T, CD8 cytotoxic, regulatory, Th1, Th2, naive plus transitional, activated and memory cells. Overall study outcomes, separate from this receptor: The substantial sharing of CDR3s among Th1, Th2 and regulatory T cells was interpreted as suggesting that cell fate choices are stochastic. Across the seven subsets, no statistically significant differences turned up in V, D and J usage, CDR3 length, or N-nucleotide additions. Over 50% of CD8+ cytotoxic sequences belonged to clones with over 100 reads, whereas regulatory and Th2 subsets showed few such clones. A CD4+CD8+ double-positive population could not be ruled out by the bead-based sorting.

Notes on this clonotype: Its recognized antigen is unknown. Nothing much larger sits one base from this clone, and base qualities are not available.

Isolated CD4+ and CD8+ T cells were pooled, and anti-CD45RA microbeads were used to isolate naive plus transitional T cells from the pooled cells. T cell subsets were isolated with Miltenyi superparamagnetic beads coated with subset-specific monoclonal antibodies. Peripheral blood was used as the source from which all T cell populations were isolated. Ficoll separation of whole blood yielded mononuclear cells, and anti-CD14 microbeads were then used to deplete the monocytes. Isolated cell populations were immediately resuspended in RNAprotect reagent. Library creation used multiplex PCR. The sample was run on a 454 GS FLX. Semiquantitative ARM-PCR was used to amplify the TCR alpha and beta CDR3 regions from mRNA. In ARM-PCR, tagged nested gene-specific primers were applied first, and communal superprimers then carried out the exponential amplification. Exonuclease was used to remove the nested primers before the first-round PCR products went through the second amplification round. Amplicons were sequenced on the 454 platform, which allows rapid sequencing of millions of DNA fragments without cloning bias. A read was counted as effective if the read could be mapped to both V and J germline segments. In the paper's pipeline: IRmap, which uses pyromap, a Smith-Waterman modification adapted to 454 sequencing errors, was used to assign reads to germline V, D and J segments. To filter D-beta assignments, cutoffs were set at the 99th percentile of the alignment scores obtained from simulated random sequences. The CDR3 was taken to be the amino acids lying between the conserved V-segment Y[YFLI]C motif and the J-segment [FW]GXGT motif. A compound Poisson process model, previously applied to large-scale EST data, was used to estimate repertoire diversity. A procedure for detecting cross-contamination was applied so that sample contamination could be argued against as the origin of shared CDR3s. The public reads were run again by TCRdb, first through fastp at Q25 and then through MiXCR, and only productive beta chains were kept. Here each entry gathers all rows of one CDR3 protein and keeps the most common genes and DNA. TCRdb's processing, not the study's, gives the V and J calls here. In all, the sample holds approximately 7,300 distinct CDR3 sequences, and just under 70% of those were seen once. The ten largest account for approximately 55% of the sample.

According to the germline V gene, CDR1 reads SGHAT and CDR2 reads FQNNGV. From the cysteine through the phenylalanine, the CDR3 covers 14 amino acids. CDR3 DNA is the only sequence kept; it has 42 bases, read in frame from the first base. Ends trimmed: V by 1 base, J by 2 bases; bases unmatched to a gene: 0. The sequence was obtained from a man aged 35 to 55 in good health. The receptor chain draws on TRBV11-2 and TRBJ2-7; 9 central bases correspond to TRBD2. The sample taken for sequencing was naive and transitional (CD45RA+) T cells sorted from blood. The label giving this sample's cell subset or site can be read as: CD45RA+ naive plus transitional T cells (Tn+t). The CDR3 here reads CASSLGGRAYEQYF. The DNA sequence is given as TGTGCCAGCAGCTTAGGCGGGAGGGCCTACGAGCAGTACTTC. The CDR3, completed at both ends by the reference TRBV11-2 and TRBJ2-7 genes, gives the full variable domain EAGVAQSPRYKIIEKRQSVAFWCNPISGHATLYWYQQILGQGPKLLIQFQNNGVVDDSQLPKDRFSAERLKGVDSTLKIQPAKLEDSAVYLCASSLGGRAYEQYFGPGTRLTVT.